Listed below are T cell receptor beta chains from one sample, sequenced in a study of T cells in tumors after PD-1 blockade. Repertoires were generated with immunoSEQ multiplex PCR, while TCRdb's copy carries only in-frame clones and drops some. The sample lists 15,000 to 20,000 clones, over 70% seen once, with about 25% in the top ten. The source material was PBMCs, sampled after anti-PD-1 therapy. These receptors came from a human donor with advanced basal cell or squamous cell carcinoma (not recorded which). The conserved cysteine and the conserved F or W are not part of the CDR3 here. D genes are given only for firm matches.

>TRBV14|NA|13|TRBJ1-2
ASSQAHGGPWGYT
>TRBV6-5|TRBD1|11|TRBJ1-5
ASSRGQNQPQH
>TRBV2|TRBD2|14|TRBJ2-1
ASRRDYPSSYNEQF
>TRBV2|NA|12|TRBJ2-2
ASGATSNTGELF
>TRBV18|NA|16|TRBJ2-6
ASSFRAAHSSGANVLT
>TRBV28|NA|11|TRBJ1-1
ASSLTMNTEAF
>TRBV6-5|TRBD2|13|TRBJ2-3
ASSYSAGVGDTQY
>TRBV5-1|NA|12|TRBJ1-2
ASSFGQRNYGYT
>TRBV4-1|NA|12|TRBJ1-1
ASSQDMGGTEAF
>TRBV4-1|TRBD1|12|TRBJ2-2
ASHRQGGTGELF
>TRBV25-1|NA|12|TRBJ1-2
ASSRGQYNYGYT
>TRBV19|NA|13|TRBJ1-1
ASSILTEMNTEAF
>TRBV24-1|NA|13|TRBJ1-2
ATSDLLREDYGYT
>TRBV7-2|TRBD1|12|TRBJ2-1
ASSPTPGQGKQF
>TRBV18|NA|12|TRBJ1-5
ASQGGIRDQPQH
>TRBV27|TRBD2|13|TRBJ2-7
ASGVPGLAAYEQY